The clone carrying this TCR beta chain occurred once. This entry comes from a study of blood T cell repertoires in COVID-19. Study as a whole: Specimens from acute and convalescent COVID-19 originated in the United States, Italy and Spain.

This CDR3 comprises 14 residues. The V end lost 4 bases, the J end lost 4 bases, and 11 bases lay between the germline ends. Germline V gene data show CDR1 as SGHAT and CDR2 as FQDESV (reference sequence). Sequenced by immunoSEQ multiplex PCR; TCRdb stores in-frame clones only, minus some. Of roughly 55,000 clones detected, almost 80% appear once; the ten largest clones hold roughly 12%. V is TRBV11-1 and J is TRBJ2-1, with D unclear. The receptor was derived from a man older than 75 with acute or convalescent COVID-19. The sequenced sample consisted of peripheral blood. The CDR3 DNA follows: TGTGCCAGCAGCTCGCTCGCGGATTACAATGAGCAGTTCTTC. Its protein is CASSSLADYNEQFF.